This T cell receptor beta chain emerged from a study of cytomegalovirus exposure and HLA in healthy donors. The CDR3 loop spans 15 amino acids. Looked up from germline, CDR1 is PRHDT and CDR2 is FYEKMQ (reference sequence). V lost 4 bases, J lost 4 bases, and 16 bases lay in between. Overall study results and limits: TRBV6-2, TRBV6-3 and some other V segments were unresolvable in 87-base-pair reads. Researchers reported that a few CMV-associated chains were confirmed in vitro as CMV antigen-specific.

On this clone itself: Its cognate antigen is unknown.

Though probably carrying unrecorded immune exposures, donors were nominally healthy at sampling. PCR employed 60 Vbeta and 13 Jbeta primers. Some clones are missing from TCRdb's copy, which holds only in-frame ones; the method was immunoSEQ multiplex PCR. The table includes some 69,000 clones, approximately 79% detected once. This TCR was sampled from a woman in her 30s in good health and CMV-seronegative. The J gene is TRBJ2-5, the V gene TRBV13; perhaps TRBD2 as D (6 bases). Sequenced material: PBMCs. Here the CDR3 DNA reads TGTGCCAGCAGCTCATTTGACGGGAGCTTAGAGACCCAGTACTTC. Encoded protein: CASSSFDGSLETQYF.